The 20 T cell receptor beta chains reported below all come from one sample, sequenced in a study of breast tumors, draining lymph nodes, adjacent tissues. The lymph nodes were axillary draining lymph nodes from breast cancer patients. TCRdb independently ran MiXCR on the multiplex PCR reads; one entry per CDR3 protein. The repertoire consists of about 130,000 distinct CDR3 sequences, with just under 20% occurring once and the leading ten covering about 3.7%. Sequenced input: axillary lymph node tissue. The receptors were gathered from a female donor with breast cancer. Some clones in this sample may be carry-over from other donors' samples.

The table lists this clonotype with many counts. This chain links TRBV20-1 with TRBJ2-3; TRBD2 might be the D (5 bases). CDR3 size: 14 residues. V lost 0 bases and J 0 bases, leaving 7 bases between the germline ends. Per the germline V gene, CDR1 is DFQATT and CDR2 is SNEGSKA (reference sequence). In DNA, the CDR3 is TGCAGTGCTAGAGATGGCGGGAGCACAGATACGCAGTATTTT. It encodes CSARDGGSTDTQYF.

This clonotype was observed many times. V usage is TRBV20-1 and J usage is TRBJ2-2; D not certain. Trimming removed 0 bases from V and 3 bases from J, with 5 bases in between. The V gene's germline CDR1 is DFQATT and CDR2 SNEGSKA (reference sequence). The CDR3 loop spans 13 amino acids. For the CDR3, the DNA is TGCAGTGCTAGAGATGTGTACACCGGGGAGCTGTTTTTT. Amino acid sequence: CSARDVYTGELFF.

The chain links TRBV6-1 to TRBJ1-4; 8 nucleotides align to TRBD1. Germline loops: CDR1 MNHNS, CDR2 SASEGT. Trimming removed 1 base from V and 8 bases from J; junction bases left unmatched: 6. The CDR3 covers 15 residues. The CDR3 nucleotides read TGTGCCAGCAGTGAAGTCAACAGGGGGAAGGAAAAACTGTTTTTT. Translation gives CASSEVNRGKEKLFF.

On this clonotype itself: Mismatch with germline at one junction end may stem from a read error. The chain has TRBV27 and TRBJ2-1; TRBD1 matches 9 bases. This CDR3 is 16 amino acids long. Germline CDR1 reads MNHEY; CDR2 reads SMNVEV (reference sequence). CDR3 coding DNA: TGTGCCTGCAGTTTACAGGGGGCGAAACTCTACAATGAGCAGTTCTTC. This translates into CACSLQGAKLYNEQFF.

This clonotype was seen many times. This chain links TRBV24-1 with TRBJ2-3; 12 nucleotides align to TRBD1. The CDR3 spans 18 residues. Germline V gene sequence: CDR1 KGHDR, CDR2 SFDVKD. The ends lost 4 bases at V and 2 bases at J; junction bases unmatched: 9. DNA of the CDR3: TGTGCCACCAGTGACACTACCGGGACAGGGGGCCCCACAGATACGCAGTATTTT. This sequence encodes CATSDTTGTGGPTDTQYF.

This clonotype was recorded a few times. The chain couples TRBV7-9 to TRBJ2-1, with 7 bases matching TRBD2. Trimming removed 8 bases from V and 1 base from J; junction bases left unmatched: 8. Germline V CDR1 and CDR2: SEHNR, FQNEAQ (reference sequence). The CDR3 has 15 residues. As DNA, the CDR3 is TGTGCCAGCCGTGGGGGGGGGGGTTCCTACAATGAGCAGTTCTTC. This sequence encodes CASRGGGGSYNEQFF.

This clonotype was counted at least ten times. CDR3 DNA sequence: TGTGCCAGCAGCGTAGGCCTCCCCAGACTCCAGGCGGACACCGGGGAGCTGTTTTTT. Encoded protein: CASSVGLPRLQADTGELFF. The chain employs TRBV9 and TRBJ2-2, with no clear D. Trimming stripped 0 bases from V and 3 bases from J, with 21 bases between. The CDR3 sequence is 19 residues long. Germline lookup yields CDR1 SGDLS and CDR2 YYNGEE.

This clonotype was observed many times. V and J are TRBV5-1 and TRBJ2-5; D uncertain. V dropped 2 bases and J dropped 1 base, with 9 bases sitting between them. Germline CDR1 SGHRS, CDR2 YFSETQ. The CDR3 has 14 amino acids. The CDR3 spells CASSFWASQETQYF. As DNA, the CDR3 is TGCGCCAGCAGCTTTTGGGCTAGCCAAGAGACCCAGTACTTC. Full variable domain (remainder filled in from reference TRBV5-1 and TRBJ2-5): KAGVTQTPRYLIKTRGQQVTLSCSPISGHRSVSWYQQTPGQGLQFLFEYFSETQRNKGNFPGRFSGRQFSNSRSEMNVSTLELGDSALYLCASSFWASQETQYFGPGTRLLVL.

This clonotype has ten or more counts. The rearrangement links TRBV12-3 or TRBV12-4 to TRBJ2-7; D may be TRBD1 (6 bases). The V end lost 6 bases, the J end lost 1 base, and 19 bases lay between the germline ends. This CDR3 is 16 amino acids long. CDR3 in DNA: TGTGCCAGCAGCTCGTCCCGGGACATAGCTTCCTACGAGCAGTACTTC. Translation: CASSSSRDIASYEQYF.

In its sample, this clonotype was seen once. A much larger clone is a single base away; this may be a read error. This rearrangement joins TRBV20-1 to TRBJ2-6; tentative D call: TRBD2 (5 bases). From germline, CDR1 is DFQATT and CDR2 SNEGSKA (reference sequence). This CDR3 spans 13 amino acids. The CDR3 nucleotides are TGCGGTGCTAGCTTCTCTGGGGCCAACGTCCTGACTTTC. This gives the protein CGASFSGANVLTF.

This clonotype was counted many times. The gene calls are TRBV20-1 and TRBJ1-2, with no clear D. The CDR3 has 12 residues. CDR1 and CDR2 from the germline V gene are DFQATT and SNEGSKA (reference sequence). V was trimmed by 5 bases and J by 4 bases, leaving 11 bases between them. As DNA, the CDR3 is TGCAGTGCTTACGACAATAGCTATGGCTACACCTTC. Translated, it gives CSAYDNSYGYTF.

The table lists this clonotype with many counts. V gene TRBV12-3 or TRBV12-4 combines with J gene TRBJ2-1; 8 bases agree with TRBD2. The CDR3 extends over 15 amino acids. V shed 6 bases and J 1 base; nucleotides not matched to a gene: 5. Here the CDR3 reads CASSLPGGSYNEQFF. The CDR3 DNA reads TGTGCCAGCAGCTTACCGGGGGGGTCCTACAATGAGCAGTTCTTC.

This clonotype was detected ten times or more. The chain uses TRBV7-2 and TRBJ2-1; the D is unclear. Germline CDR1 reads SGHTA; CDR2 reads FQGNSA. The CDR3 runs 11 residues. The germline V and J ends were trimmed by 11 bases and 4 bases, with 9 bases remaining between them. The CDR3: CASLGYNEQFF. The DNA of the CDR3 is TGTGCCTCCTTGGGGTACAATGAGCAGTTCTTC.

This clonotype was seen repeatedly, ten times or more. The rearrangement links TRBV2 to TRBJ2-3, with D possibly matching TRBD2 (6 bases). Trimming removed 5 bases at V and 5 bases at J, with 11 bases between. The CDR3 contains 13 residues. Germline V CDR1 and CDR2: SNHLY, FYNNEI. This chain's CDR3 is CASSRGKVDTQYF. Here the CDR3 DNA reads TGTGCCAGCAGTCGCGGGAAAGTAGATACGCAGTATTTT.

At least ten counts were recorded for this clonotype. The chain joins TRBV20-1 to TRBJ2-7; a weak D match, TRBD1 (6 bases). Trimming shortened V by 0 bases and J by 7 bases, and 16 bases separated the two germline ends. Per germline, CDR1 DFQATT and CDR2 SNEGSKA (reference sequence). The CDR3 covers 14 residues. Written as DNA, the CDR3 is TGCAGTGCTAGAGATCGGCAGGGGCTGCTGGAGCAGTACTTC. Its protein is CSARDRQGLLEQYF.

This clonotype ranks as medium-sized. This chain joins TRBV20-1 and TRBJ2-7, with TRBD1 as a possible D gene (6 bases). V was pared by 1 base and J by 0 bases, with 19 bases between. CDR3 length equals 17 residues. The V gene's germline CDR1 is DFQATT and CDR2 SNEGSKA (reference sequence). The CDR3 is CSARGGGRDTSSYEQYF. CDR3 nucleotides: TGCAGTGCTAGAGGGGGTGGCCGGGACACGAGCTCCTACGAGCAGTACTTC.

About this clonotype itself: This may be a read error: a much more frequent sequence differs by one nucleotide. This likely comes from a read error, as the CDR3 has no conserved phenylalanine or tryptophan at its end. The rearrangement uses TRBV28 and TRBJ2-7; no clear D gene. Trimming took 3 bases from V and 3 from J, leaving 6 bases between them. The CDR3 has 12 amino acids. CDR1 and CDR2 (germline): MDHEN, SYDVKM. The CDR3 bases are TGTGCCAGCAGTTTTCTCCACTACGAGCAGTACCTC. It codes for CASSFLHYEQYL.

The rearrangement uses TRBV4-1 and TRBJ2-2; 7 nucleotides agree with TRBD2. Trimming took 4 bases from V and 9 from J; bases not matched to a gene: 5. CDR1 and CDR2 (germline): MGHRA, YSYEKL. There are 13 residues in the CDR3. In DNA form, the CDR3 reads TGCGCCAGCAGCCTTAGGGGAGGGCGGGAGCTGTTTTTT. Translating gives CASSLRGGRELFF.

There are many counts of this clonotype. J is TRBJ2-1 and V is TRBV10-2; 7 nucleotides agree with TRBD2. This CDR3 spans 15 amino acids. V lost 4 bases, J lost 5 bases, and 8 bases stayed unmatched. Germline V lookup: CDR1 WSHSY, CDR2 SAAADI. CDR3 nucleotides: TGCGCCAGCAGTGGTGCAGCGGGACGAGACAATGAGCAGTTCTTC. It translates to CASSGAAGRDNEQFF.

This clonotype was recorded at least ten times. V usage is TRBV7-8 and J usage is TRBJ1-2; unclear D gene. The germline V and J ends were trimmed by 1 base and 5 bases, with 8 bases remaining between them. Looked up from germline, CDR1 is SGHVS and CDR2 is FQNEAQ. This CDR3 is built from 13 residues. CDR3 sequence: CASSLGPGYGYTF. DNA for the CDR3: TGTGCCAGCAGCTTAGGTCCGGGGTATGGCTACACCTTC. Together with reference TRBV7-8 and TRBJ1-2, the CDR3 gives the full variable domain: GAGVSQSPRYKVAKRGQDVALRCDPISGHVSLFWYQQALGQGPEFLTYFQNEAQLDKSGLPSDRFFAERPEGSVSTLKIQRTQQEDSAVYLCASSLGPGYGYTFGSGTRLTVV.